This TCR beta chain originates from a study of blood T cell repertoires in COVID-19. The cohort comprised adults aged roughly 18 to 95 years residing in under 25 US areas. Repertoires were generated with immunoSEQ multiplex PCR, while TCRdb's copy carries only in-frame clones and drops some. This sample carries roughly 230,000 clones, approximately 85% of them seen once, and the ten largest clones take 5% to 7.5%. The sequenced material came from PBMCs or T cells enriched from blood (not recorded which). This sequence originates from a woman aged 50 to 60 who had been exposed to COVID-19.

CDR3 bases: TGTGCCAGCAGTGACGCGCGTGGAAACACCATATATTTT. Protein sequence: CASSDARGNTIYF. The J gene is TRBJ1-3, the V gene TRBV6-1; the D is unclear. Germline CDR1 MNHNS, CDR2 SASEGT. Trimming stripped 3 bases from V and 3 bases from J, with 6 bases between. CDR3 size: 13 residues.